These 7 T cell receptor beta chains originate from one sample sequenced in a study of CD8+CD57+ T cells in acquired aplastic anemia. Both TCR beta VDJ combination and CDR3 sequence profiling were carried out. Genomic DNA was the template for this profiling. MiXCR was run by TCRdb on the reads, yielding one entry per CDR3 protein. The table includes some 200,000 distinct CDR3 sequences, around 47% detected once. All sequencing subjects had displayed CD8+CD57+ cell expansion on flow cytometry. Sequenced sample: sorted CD4+, CD8+, or CD8+CD57+ T cells (not recorded which) from PBMCs. The source of these receptors is a human donor with aplastic anemia.

The chain joins TRBV19 to TRBJ2-5; the D call may be TRBD1 or TRBD2 (5 bases each). CDR3 length equals 17 residues. Germline assignment: CDR1 LNHDA and CDR2 SQIVND (reference sequence). V was trimmed by 3 bases and J by 3 bases, leaving 20 bases between them. CDR3 in DNA: TGTGCCAGTAGTATGATGGGGCCACATGGGACCGAAGAGACCCAGTACTTC. Protein: CASSMMGPHGTEETQYF.

In this sample, this clonotype turned up many times. The chain couples TRBV6-1 to TRBJ2-7, with TRBD1 identical over 9 bases. Per the germline V gene, CDR1 is MNHNS and CDR2 is SASEGT. The CDR3 has 17 residues. The V segment lost 6 bases and the J segment 2 bases; nucleotides outside the gene matches: 14. The CDR3 here is CASSRRGSGQGTYEQYF. The CDR3 nucleotides are TGTGCCAGCAGCCGACGAGGGTCGGGACAGGGTACCTACGAGCAGTACTTC.

This clonotype was seen ten or more times. This rearrangement joins TRBV20-1 to TRBJ1-2; weak D call: TRBD1 (6 bases). The V gene lost 0 bases and the J gene lost 5 bases, with 22 bases spanning the gap. The V gene's germline CDR1 is DFQATT and CDR2 SNEGSKA (reference sequence). The CDR3 covers 17 residues. The DNA of the CDR3 is TGCAGTGCTAGAGATCTATGGTTAGCAGGGGCTACTTATGGCTACACCTTC. Its protein is CSARDLWLAGATYGYTF.

The chain joins TRBV11-2 to TRBJ2-2, with TRBD1 as a possible D gene (5 bases). The germline V gene encodes CDR1 SGHAT and CDR2 FQNNGV. V was cut by 5 bases and J by 2 bases, with 24 bases left in between. This CDR3 has 19 residues. The CDR3 bases are TGTGCCAGCAGCCTCCGACAGATCGACAGTTGGGAAAACACCGGGGAGCTGTTTTTT. Translated, it gives CASSLRQIDSWENTGELFF.

With regard to this clonotype: The CDR3 does not end in the conserved phenylalanine or tryptophan, so this is likely a read error. The V call is TRBV29-1, the J call TRBJ1-1, with D possibly matching TRBD1 (5 bases). The length of the CDR3 is 13 residues. CDR1 SQVTM and CDR2 ANQGSEA come from the germline V gene. Trimming removed 0 bases at V and 7 bases at J, with 12 bases between. The chain's CDR3 is CSVEDRGIGEAFL. The CDR3 DNA sequence: TGCAGCGTTGAAGATCGGGGCATTGGTGAAGCTTTCCTT.

The sample holds a few counts of this clonotype. The chain employs TRBV29-1 and TRBJ2-7; D is possibly TRBD2 (6 bases). V was pared by 4 bases and J by 4 bases, with 20 bases between. The CDR3 length is 15 residues. Looked up from germline, CDR1 is SQVTM and CDR2 is ANQGSEA. The CDR3 region is CSVAQGLINRYEQYF. CDR3 sequence (DNA): TGCAGCGTTGCGCAGGGACTCATAAACCGATACGAGCAGTACTTC.

The chain uses TRBV7-6 and TRBJ2-3; 12 bases align to TRBD2. The length of the CDR3 is 17 residues. Looked up from germline, CDR1 is SGHVS and CDR2 is FNYEAQ. With 5 bases clipped from V and 1 base from J, the junction kept 7 bases outside the gene matches. The CDR3 sequence: CASSLGTSGPRTDTQYF. In DNA form, the CDR3 reads TGTGCCAGCAGCCTCGGGACTAGCGGGCCCCGCACAGATACGCAGTATTTT. Combining the CDR3 with reference TRBV7-6 and TRBJ2-3 gives the whole variable domain GAGVSQSPRYKVTKRGQDVALRCDPISGHVSLYWYRQALGQGPEFLTYFNYEAQQDKSGLPNDRFSAERPEGSISTLTIQRTEQRDSAMYRCASSLGTSGPRTDTQYFGPGTRLTVL.